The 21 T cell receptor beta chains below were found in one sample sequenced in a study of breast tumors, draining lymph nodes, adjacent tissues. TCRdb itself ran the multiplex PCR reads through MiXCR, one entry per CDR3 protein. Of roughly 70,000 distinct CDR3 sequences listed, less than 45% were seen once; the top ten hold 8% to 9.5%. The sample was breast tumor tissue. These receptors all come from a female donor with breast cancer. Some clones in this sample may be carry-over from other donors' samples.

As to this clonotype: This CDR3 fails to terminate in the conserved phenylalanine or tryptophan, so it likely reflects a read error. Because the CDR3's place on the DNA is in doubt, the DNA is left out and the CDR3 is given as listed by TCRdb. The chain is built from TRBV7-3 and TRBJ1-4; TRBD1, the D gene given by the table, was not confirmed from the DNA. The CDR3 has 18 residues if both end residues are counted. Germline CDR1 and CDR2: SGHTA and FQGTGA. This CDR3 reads CASSSPATGGSYEQYFGP.

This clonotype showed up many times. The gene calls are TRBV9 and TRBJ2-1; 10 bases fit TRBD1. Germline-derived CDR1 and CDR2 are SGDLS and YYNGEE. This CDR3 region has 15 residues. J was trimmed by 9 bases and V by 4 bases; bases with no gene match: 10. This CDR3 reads CASSPWTGGSIEQFF. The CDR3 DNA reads TGTGCCAGCAGCCCTTGGACAGGGGGATCAATTGAGCAGTTCTTC.

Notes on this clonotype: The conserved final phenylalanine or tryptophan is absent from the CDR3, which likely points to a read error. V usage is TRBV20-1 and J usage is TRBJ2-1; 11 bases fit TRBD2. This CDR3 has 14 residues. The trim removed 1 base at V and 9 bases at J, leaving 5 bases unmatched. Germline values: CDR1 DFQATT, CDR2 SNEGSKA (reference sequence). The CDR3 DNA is TGCAGTGCTAGAGGTCTAGCGGGGGGAACTGAGCAGTTCCTC. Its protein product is CSARGLAGGTEQFL.

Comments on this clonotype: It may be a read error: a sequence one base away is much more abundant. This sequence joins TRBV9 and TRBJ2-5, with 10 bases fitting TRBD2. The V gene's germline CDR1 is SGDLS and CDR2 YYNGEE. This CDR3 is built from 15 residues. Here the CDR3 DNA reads TGTGCCAGCGGGCTAGCGGGGGAGCCCCAAGAGACCCCGTACTTC. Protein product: CASGLAGEPQETPYF.

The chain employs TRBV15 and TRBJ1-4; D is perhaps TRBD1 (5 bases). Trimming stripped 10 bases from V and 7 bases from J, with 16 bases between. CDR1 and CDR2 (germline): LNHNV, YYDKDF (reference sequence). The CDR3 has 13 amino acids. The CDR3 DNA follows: TGTGCCAAAGTGGGGACGGGAGGTGAAAAACTGTTTTTT. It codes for CAKVGTGGEKLFF.

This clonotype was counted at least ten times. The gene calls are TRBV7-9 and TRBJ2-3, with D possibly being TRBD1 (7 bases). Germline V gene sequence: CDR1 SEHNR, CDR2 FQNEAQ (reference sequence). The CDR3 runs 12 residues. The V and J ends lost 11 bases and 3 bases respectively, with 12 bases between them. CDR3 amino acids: CAGGTETDTQYF. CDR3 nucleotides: TGTGCCGGAGGGACAGAGACAGATACGCAGTATTTT.

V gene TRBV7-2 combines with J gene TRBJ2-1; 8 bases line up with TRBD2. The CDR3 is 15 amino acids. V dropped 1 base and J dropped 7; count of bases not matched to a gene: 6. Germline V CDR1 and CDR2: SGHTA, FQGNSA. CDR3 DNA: TGTGCCAGCAGCTTAGACGGCGGGAGGTTGAATGAGCAGTTCTTC. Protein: CASSLDGGRLNEQFF. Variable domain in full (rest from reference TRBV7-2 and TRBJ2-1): GAGVSQSPSNKVTEKGKDVELRCDPISGHTALYWYRQSLGQGLEFLIYFQGNSAPDKSGLPSDRFSAERTGGSVSTLTIQRTQQEDSAVYLCASSLDGGRLNEQFFGPGTRLTVL.

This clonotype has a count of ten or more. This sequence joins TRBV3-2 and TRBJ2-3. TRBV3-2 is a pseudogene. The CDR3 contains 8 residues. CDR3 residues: CASSRWDF. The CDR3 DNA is TGTGCCAGCAGCCGGTGGGATTTT.

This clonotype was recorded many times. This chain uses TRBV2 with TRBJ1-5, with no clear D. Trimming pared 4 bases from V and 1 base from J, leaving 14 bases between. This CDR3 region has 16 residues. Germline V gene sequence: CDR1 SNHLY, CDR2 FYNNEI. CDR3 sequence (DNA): TGTGCCAGCAGTGTGATAAGAGTAGAAAGCAATCAGCCCCAGCATTTT. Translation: CASSVIRVESNQPQHF. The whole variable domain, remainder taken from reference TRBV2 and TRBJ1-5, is EPEVTQTPSHQVTQMGQEVILRCVPISNHLYFYWYRQILGQKVEFLVSFYNNEISEKSEIFDDQFSVERPDGSNFTLKIRSTKLEDSAMYFCASSVIRVESNQPQHFGDGTRLSIL.

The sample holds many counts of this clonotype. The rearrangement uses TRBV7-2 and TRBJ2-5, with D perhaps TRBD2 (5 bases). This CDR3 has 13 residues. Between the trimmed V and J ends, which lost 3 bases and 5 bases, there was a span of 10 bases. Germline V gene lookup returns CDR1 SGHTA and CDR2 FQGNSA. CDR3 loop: CASSFSRGETQYF. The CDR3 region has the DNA TGTGCCAGCAGCTTTAGTCGAGGGGAGACCCAGTACTTC.

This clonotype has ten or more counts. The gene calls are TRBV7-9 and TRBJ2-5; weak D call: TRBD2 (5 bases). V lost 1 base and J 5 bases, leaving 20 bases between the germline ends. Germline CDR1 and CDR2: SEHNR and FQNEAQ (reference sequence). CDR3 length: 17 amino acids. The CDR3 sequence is CASSLGASSFVDETQYF. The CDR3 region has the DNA TGTGCCAGCAGCTTAGGTGCGTCTAGCTTTGTGGACGAGACCCAGTACTTC. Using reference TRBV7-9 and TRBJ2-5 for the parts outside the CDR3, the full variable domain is DTGVSQNPRHKITKRGQNVTFRCDPISEHNRLYWYRQTLGQGPEFLTYFQNEAQLEKSRLLSDRFSAERPKGSFSTLEIQRTEQGDSAMYLCASSLGASSFVDETQYFGPGTRLLVL.

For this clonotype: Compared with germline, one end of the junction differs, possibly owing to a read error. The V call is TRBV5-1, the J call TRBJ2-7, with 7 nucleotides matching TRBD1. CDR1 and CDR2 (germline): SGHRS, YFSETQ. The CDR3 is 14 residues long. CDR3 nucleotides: TGCGCCAGCAGCTTGGGGACAGGTGGGTACGAGCGGTACTTC. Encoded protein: CASSLGTGGYERYF.

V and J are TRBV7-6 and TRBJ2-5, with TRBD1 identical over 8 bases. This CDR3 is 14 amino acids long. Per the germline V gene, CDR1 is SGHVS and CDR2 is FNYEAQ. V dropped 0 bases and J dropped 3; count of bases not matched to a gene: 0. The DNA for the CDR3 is TGTGCCAGCAGCTTAGCGACAGGGGAAGAGACCCAGTACTTC. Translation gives CASSLATGEETQYF.

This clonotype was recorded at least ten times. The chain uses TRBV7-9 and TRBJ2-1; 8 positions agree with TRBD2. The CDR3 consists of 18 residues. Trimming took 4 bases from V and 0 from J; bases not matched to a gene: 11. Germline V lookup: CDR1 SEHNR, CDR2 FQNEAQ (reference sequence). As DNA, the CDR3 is TGTGCCAGCAGCTCCGGGGCGGCGGGAGGTCCCTCCTACAATGAGCAGTTCTTC. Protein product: CASSSGAAGGPSYNEQFF.

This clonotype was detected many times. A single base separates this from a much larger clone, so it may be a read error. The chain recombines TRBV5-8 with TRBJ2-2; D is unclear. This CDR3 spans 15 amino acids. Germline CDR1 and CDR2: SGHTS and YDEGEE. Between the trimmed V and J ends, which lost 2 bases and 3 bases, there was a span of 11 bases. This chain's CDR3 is CASSLFPADTGELFF. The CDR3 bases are TGTGCCAGCAGCTTATTCCCGGCCGACACCGGGGAGCTGTTTTTT.

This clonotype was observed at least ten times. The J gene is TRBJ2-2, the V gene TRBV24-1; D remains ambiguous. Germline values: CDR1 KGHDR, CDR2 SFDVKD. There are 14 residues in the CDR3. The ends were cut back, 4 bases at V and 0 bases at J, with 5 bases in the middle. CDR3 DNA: TGTGCCACCAGTGAAGACGCGAACACCGGGGAGCTGTTTTTT. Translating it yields CATSEDANTGELFF.

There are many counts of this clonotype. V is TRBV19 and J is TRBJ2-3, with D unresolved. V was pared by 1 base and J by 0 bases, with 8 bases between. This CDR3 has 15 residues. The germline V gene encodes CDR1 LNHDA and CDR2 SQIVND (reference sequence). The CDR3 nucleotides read TGTGCCAGTAGTATAGGACCGCTAAGCACAGATACGCAGTATTTT. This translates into CASSIGPLSTDTQYF.

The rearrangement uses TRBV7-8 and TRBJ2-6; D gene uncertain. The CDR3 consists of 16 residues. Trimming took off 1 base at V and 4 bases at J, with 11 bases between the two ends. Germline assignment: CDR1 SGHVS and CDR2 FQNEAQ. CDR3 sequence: CASSLGGPKGANVLTF. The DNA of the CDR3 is TGTGCCAGCAGCTTAGGCGGACCCAAGGGGGCCAACGTCCTGACTTTC.

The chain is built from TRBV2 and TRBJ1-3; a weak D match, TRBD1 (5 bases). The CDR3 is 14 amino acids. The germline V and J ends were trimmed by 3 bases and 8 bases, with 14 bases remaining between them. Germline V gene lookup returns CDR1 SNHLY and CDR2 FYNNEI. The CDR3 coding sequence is TGTGCCAGCAGTGAGGGGCTAGCGGGGGACACCATATATTTT. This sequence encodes CASSEGLAGDTIYF.

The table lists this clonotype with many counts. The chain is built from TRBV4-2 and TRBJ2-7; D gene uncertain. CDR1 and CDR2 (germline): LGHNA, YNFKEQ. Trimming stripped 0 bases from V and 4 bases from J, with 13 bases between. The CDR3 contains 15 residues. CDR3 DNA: TGTGCCAGCAGCCAAGATCCCGGTGAGAAATACGAGCAGTACTTC. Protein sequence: CASSQDPGEKYEQYF.

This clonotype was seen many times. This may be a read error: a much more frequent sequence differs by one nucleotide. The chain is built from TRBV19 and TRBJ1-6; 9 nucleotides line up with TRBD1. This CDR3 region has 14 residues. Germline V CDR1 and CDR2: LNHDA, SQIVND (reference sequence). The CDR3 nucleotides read TGTGCCAGTAGCCCGGGACAGGGCCATTCACCCCCCCACTTT. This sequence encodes CASSPGQGHSPPHF.